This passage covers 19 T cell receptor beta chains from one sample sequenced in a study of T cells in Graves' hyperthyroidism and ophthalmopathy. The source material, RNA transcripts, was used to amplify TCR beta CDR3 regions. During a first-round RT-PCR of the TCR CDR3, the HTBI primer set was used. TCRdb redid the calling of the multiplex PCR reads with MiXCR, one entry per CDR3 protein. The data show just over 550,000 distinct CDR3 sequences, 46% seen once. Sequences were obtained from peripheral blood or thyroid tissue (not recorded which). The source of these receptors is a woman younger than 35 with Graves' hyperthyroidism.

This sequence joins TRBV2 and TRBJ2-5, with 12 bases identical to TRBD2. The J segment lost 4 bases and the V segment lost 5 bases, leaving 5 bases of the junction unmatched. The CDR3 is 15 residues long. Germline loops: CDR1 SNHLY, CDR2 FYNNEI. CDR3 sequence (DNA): TGTGCCAGCAGTTACCTAGCGGGAGGGGGAGAGACCCAGTACTTC. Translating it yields CASSYLAGGGETQYF.

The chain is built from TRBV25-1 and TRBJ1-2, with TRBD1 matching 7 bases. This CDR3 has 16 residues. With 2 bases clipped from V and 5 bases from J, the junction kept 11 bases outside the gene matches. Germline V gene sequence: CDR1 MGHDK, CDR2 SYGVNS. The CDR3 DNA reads TGTGCCAGCAGTGAAGTGGGGCGACAGGGACTTTATGGCTACACCTTC. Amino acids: CASSEVGRQGLYGYTF.

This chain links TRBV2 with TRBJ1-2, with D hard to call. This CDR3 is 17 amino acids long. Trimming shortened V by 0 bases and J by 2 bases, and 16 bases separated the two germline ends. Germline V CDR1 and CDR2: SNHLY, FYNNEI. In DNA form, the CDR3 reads TGTGCCAGCAGTGAAGCGCTTCTGGACGTCCAAAACTATGGCTACACCTTC. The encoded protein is CASSEALLDVQNYGYTF.

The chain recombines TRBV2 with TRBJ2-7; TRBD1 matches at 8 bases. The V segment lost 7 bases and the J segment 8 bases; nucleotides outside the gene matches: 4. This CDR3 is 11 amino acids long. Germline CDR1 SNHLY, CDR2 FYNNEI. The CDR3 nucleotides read TGTGCCAGCAACGGACAGGGCCAGCAGTACTTC. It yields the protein CASNGQGQQYF.

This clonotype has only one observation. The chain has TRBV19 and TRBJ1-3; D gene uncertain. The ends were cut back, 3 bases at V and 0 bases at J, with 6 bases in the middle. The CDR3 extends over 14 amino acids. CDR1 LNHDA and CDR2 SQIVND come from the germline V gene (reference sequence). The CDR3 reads CASSIDDSGNTIYF. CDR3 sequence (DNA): TGTGCCAGTAGTATTGATGACTCTGGAAACACCATATATTTT.

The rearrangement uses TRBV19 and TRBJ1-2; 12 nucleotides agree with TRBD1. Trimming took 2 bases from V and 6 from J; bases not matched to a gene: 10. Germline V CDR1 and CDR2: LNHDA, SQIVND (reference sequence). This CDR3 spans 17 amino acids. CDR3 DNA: TGTGCCAGTAGTATATGGCTGGGGACAGGGGGCGAAGATGGCTACACCTTC. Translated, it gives CASSIWLGTGGEDGYTF.

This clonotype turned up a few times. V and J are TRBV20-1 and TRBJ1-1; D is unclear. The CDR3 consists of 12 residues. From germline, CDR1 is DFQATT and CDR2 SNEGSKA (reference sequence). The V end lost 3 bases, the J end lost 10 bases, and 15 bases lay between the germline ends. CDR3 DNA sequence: TGCAGTGCTAGGTTGGCTTACCCCGGAGCTTTCTTT. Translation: CSARLAYPGAFF.

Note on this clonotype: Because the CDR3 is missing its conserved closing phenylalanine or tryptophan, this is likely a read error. CDR3 sequence reads: CATSDPRRGSYSNQPQHS. CDR3 bases: TGTGCCACCAGTGACCCTCGACGGGGATCGTATAGCAATCAGCCCCAGCATTCT. The V call is TRBV24-1, the J call TRBJ1-5; unclear D gene. This CDR3 contains 18 residues. V lost 4 bases, J lost 0 bases, and 18 bases lay in between. Germline lookup yields CDR1 KGHDR and CDR2 SFDVKD.

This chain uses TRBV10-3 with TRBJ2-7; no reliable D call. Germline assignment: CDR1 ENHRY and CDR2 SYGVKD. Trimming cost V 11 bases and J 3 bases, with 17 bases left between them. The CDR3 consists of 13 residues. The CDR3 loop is CAASRALNYEQYF. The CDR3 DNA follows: TGTGCCGCGAGCCGGGCCTTAAACTACGAGCAGTACTTC.

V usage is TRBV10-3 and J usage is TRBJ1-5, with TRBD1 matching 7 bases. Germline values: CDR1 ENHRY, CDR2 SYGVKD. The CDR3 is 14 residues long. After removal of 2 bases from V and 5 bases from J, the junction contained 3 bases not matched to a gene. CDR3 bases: TGTGCCATCAGTGAGGAAGGGACAGATCAGCCCCAGCATTTT. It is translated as CAISEEGTDQPQHF.

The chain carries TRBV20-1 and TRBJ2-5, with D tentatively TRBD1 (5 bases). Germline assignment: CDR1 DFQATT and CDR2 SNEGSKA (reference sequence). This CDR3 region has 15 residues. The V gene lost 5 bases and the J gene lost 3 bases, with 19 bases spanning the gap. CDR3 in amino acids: CSAQGPTMGKETQYF. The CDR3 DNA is TGCAGTGCTCAGGGCCCTACTATGGGAAAAGAGACCCAGTACTTC.

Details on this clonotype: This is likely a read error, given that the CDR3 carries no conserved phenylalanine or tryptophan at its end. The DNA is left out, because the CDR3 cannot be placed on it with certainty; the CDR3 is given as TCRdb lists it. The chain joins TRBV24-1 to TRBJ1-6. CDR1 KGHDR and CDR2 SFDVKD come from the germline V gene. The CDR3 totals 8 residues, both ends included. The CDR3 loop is CATSDPLT.

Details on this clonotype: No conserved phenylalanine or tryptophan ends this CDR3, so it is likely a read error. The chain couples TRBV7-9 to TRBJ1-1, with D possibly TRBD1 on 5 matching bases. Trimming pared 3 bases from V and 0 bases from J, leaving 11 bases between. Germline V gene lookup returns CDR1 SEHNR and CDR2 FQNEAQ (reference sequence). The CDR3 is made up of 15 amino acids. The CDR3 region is CASSLGPPMNTEAFL. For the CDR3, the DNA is TGTGCCAGCAGCTTGGGACCGCCCATGAACACTGAAGCTTTCCTT.

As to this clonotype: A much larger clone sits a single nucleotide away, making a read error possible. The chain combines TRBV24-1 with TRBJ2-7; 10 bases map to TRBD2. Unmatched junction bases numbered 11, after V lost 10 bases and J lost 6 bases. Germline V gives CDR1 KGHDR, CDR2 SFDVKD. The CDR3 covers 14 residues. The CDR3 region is CATSSGRAIGEQYF. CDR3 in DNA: TGTGCCACGAGCAGCGGGAGGGCCATCGGCGAGCAGTACTTC.

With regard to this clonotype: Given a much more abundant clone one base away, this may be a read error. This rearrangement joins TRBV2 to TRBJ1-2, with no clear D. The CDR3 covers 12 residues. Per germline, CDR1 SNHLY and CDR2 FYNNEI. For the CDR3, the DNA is TGTGCCAGCTCCGAGGCTAACCATGGCTACACCTTC. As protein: CASSEANHGYTF. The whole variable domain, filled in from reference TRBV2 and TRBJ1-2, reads EPEVTQTPSHQVTQMGQEVILRCVPISNHLYFYWYRQILGQKVEFLVSFYNNEISEKSEIFDDQFSVERPDGSNFTLKIRSTKLEDSAMYFCASSEANHGYTFGSGTRLTVV.

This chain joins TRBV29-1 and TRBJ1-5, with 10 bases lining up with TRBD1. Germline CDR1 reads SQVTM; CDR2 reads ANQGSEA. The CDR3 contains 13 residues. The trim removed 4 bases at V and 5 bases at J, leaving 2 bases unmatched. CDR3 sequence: CSVGGTGDQPQHF. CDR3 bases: TGCAGCGTTGGTGGGACAGGGGATCAGCCCCAGCATTTT.

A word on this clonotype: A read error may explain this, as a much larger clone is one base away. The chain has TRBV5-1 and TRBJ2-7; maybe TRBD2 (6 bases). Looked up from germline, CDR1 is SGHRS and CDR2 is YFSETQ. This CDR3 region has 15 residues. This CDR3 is CASSLEGGNSYEQCF. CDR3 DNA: TGCGCCAGCAGCTTGGAAGGCGGGAACTCCTACGAGCAGTGCTTC.

The CDR3 is CASSSPGTGTEAFF. In DNA, the CDR3 is TGTGCCAGCAGTTCTCCCGGGACCGGGACTGAAGCTTTCTTT. This rearrangement joins TRBV7-3 to TRBJ1-1, with D tentatively TRBD1 (5 bases). Germline CDR1 and CDR2: SGHTA and FQGTGA. The CDR3 contains 14 residues. V gave up 6 bases and J gave up 5 bases, with 16 bases separating them. The full variable domain, completed using reference TRBV7-3 and TRBJ1-1, is GAGVSQTPSNKVTEKGKYVELRCDPISGHTALYWYRQSLGQGPEFLIYFQGTGAADDSGLPNDRFFAVRPEGSVSTLKIQRTERGDSAVYLCASSSPGTGTEAFFGQGTRLTVV.

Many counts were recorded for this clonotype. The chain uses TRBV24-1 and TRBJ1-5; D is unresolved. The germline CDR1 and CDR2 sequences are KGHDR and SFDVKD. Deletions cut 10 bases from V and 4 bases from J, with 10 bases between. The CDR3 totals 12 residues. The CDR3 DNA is TGTGCCACTGGCAAGGGAAATCAGCCCCAGCATTTT. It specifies CATGKGNQPQHF.